This is a list of T cell receptor beta chains from one sample in a study of blood T cell repertoires in COVID-19. Data came from immunoSEQ multiplex PCR; TCRdb stores just in-frame clones and leaves some out. The repertoire holds about 350,000 clones, with roughly 90% as singletons. The sample was PBMCs or T cells enriched from blood (not recorded which). These receptors all come from a woman aged 25 to 39 who had been exposed to COVID-19. Both conserved end residues are trimmed from each CDR3. The D gene is left open where the match is weak.

J gene: TRBJ1-4; V gene: TRBV7-8; D gene: TRBD1; CDR3 protein: ASSLRGTGTFNEKLF
J gene: TRBJ2-2; V gene: TRBV11-3; D gene: .; CDR3 protein: ASSRREGKAGELF
J gene: TRBJ1-2; V gene: TRBV7-3; D gene: .; CDR3 protein: ASSPGGGFRYT